A selection of T cell receptor beta chains follows, all from one sample in a study of T cell responses to AZD1222 COVID-19 vaccine. Method: immunoSEQ multiplex PCR; TCRdb's copy keeps in-frame clones and lacks some. The sample has tens of thousands of clones, around 88% seen once. The input for sequencing was peripheral blood, taken 28 days after the second dose of the MenACWY control vaccine. Every receptor here comes from an adult who received the MenACWY meningococcal vaccine as a control. Each CDR3 is given with its conserved first and last residue. Each record gives: CDR3 DNA, CDR3 protein, J gene, clone size, D gene, V gene. D genes are given only for firm matches. Some rows have no size entry. The others give once, few or many, or a class for an expanded clone.

DNA: TGTGCCAGCAGCAAGACTAGCGGTTTGTTGGATGAGCAGTTCTTC; CDR3: CASSKTSGLLDEQFF; J: TRBJ2-1; size: NA; D: TRBD2; V: TRBV11-3
DNA: TGTGCCAGCAGCGTCTCAGGGGGAAGCAATCAGCCCCAGCATTTT; CDR3: CASSVSGGSNQPQHF; J: TRBJ1-5; size: NA; D: TRBD1; V: TRBV7-8
DNA: TGTGCCAGCAGTTTTGGGGGAGGATACAACACAGATACGCAGTATTTT; CDR3: CASSFGGGYNTDTQYF; J: TRBJ2-3; size: once; D: NA; V: TRBV28
DNA: TGTGCCAGCAGCCAGGACAGGCTAGAGACCCAGTACTTC; CDR3: CASSQDRLETQYF; J: TRBJ2-5; size: NA; D: TRBD1; V: TRBV5-8
DNA: TGTGCCAGTAGATCTGGCAGATCGAACACCGGGGAGCTGTTTTTT; CDR3: CASRSGRSNTGELFF; J: TRBJ2-2; size: NA; D: NA; V: TRBV19
DNA: TGTGCCAGCAGCGGGGCGGCGATTGTAGGGGAGCTGTTTTTT; CDR3: CASSGAAIVGELFF; J: TRBJ2-2; size: NA; D: NA; V: TRBV11-2
DNA: TGTGCCAGCTCAAGGACAGGGTCGAACCCCAATCAGCCCCAGCATTTT; CDR3: CASSRTGSNPNQPQHF; J: TRBJ1-5; size: NA; D: TRBD1; V: TRBV18
DNA: TGTGCCAGCAGTTTATGGACTAGCGGGGGGATAAGCTCCTACGAGCAGTACTTC; CDR3: CASSLWTSGGISSYEQYF; J: TRBJ2-7; size: NA; D: TRBD2; V: TRBV28
DNA: TGCGCCAGCAGCTCCCCCCAAGAGACCCAGTACTTC; CDR3: CASSSPQETQYF; J: TRBJ2-5; size: NA; D: NA; V: TRBV5-1
DNA: TGTGCCAGCAGCCAAGATCGCCCCACTGAAGCTTTCTTT; CDR3: CASSQDRPTEAFF; J: TRBJ1-1; size: NA; D: NA; V: TRBV3-1/TRBV3-2
DNA: TGTGCCAGCACCGGGGTGGGACAGGGCCATTCACCCCTCCACTTT; CDR3: CASTGVGQGHSPLHF; J: TRBJ1-6; size: many; D: TRBD1; V: TRBV6-5
DNA: TGTGCCAGCAGCCGCCAAGAGACCCAGTACTTC; CDR3: CASSRQETQYF; J: TRBJ2-5; size: NA; D: NA; V: TRBV7-2
DNA: TGTGCCAGCGGGGGGGTGGTCAACACCGGGGAGCTGTTTTTT; CDR3: CASGGVVNTGELFF; J: TRBJ2-2; size: NA; D: TRBD2; V: TRBV7-2
DNA: TGCGCCAGCAGCATCGGACAGGTGGGCGTTTTCGAGCAGTACTTC; CDR3: CASSIGQVGVFEQYF; J: TRBJ2-7; size: NA; D: TRBD1; V: TRBV5-1
DNA: TGTGCCAGCAGTGAGAGGGGCGCGGGTACAGATACGCAGTATTTT; CDR3: CASSERGAGTDTQYF; J: TRBJ2-3; size: NA; D: NA; V: TRBV6-1
DNA: TGTGCCAGCAGTAGGGGGACAGGGGAGGCGCGAGCTTTCTTT; CDR3: CASSRGTGEARAFF; J: TRBJ1-1; size: NA; D: TRBD1; V: TRBV2
DNA: TGTGCCAGCAGCTCCTTAAGGGAAGGGGGCACAGATACGCAGTATTTT; CDR3: CASSSLREGGTDTQYF; J: TRBJ2-3; size: NA; D: NA; V: TRBV5-6
DNA: TGTGCCAGCAGCCCAAGAGTAGCGGGTACCGATTTGAATGAGCAGTTCTTC; CDR3: CASSPRVAGTDLNEQFF; J: TRBJ2-1; size: NA; D: TRBD2; V: TRBV7-8
DNA: TGTGCCTGGAGTGTACGCGAGACCCAGTACTTC; CDR3: CAWSVRETQYF; J: TRBJ2-5; size: NA; D: NA; V: TRBV30
DNA: TGCGCCAGCGGGAGACAGGGAACGGAGGCTTTCTTT; CDR3: CASGRQGTEAFF; J: TRBJ1-1; size: once; D: TRBD1; V: TRBV5-1
DNA: TGTGCCAGCAGTTCACAGGGCCGGAATGGCTACACCTTC; CDR3: CASSSQGRNGYTF; J: TRBJ1-2; size: once; D: NA; V: TRBV28
DNA: TGTGCCACCAGCAGTGAGTCTATTCAGCCCCAGCATTTT; CDR3: CATSSESIQPQHF; J: TRBJ1-5; size: NA; D: NA; V: TRBV15
DNA: TGTGCCAGCTCACTCACCGCCACAGGTGGAGGGGAGACCCAGTACTTC; CDR3: CASSLTATGGGETQYF; J: TRBJ2-5; size: NA; D: NA; V: TRBV18
DNA: TGTGCCAGCAGCTTCACACAGGGGGCGGATCAGCCCCAGCATTTT; CDR3: CASSFTQGADQPQHF; J: TRBJ1-5; size: NA; D: TRBD1; V: TRBV7-9
DNA: TGTGCCAGCAGCTTAGCGACAGGGGGCGCGACCGAAATTGAAAAACTGTTTTTT; CDR3: CASSLATGGATEIEKLFF; J: TRBJ1-4; size: NA; D: TRBD1; V: TRBV7-6
DNA: TGTGCCAGCAGCTTCGGGCCTGGAAACACCATATATTTT; CDR3: CASSFGPGNTIYF; J: TRBJ1-3; size: NA; D: NA; V: TRBV7-7
DNA: TGTGCCAGCAGCAGTAACATGAACACTGAAGCTTTCTTT; CDR3: CASSSNMNTEAFF; J: TRBJ1-1; size: NA; D: NA; V: TRBV6-5
DNA: TGTGCCAGCAGCTTTGTAGGGGGTGCGGACCAAGAGACCCAGTACTTC; CDR3: CASSFVGGADQETQYF; J: TRBJ2-5; size: NA; D: NA; V: TRBV5-4
DNA: TGTGCCACCAGTGAGGACGACAGGGGCTACAATGAGCAGTTCTTC; CDR3: CATSEDDRGYNEQFF; J: TRBJ2-1; size: once; D: TRBD1; V: TRBV24-1
DNA: TGTGCCAGCAGTTACTCCGACAGGGTTGCCGAGCAGTACTTC; CDR3: CASSYSDRVAEQYF; J: TRBJ2-7; size: NA; D: TRBD1; V: TRBV6-2/TRBV6-3
DNA: TGTGCCAGCAGCCCCCGGGACAGGGGGAACGATGGCTACACCTTC; CDR3: CASSPRDRGNDGYTF; J: TRBJ1-2; size: NA; D: TRBD1; V: TRBV4-2
DNA: TGTGCCAGCAGCTCCCTTTCCGGGTCAGGGGGGGACACTGAAGCTTTCTTT; CDR3: CASSSLSGSGGDTEAFF; J: TRBJ1-1; size: once; D: TRBD1; V: TRBV5-5
DNA: TGTGCCAGTACCGATCGGACAGGGACTCAGCCCCAGCATTTT; CDR3: CASTDRTGTQPQHF; J: TRBJ1-5; size: NA; D: TRBD1; V: TRBV19
DNA: TGTGCCAGCAGCTTGGGGCAGGGGGGTACAGATACGCAGTATTTT; CDR3: CASSLGQGGTDTQYF; J: TRBJ2-3; size: NA; D: NA; V: TRBV5-4
DNA: TGTGCCAGCAGCGTCACCGGGGAGCTGTTTTTT; CDR3: CASSVTGELFF; J: TRBJ2-2; size: NA; D: NA; V: TRBV5-4
DNA: TGTGCCAGCAGTGACCGGGGCTTCACAGATACGCAGTATTTT; CDR3: CASSDRGFTDTQYF; J: TRBJ2-3; size: NA; D: NA; V: TRBV25-1
DNA: TGTGCCAGCAGCTTAGGGGACGGGTCCACAGATACGCAGTATTTT; CDR3: CASSLGDGSTDTQYF; J: TRBJ2-3; size: NA; D: NA; V: TRBV7-7
DNA: TGCGCCAGCAGCCAGGGGGACAGGGAGACTGAAGCTTTCTTT; CDR3: CASSQGDRETEAFF; J: TRBJ1-1; size: few; D: TRBD1; V: TRBV4-1
DNA: TGTGCCACCAGCAGAGCGGGGAACACTGAAGCTTTCTTT; CDR3: CATSRAGNTEAFF; J: TRBJ1-1; size: NA; D: NA; V: TRBV15
DNA: TGTGCCAGCACCTCTAACGTAGGGGGCTACTATGGCTACACCTTC; CDR3: CASTSNVGGYYGYTF; J: TRBJ1-2; size: NA; D: TRBD1; V: TRBV28
DNA: TGTGCCAGTAATTGGGGTAGCAATCAGCCCCAGCATTTT; CDR3: CASNWGSNQPQHF; J: TRBJ1-5; size: NA; D: NA; V: TRBV19